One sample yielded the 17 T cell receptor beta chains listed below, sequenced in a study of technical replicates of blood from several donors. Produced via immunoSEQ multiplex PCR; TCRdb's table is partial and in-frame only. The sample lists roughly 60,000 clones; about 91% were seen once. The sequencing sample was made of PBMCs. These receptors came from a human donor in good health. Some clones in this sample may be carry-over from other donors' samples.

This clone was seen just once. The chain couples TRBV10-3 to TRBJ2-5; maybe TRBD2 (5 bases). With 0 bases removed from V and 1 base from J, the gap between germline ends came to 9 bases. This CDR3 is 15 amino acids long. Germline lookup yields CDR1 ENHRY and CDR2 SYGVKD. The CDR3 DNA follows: TGTGCCATCAGTGAGTCGGGCGGGCCCCAAGAGACCCAGTACTTC. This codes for CAISESGGPQETQYF.

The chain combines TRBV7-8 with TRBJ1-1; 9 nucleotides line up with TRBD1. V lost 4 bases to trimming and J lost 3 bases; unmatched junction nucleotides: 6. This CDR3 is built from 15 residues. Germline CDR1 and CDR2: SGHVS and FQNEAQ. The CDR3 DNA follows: TGTGCCAGCAGCTCTTTAACAGGGGGCTACACTGAAGCTTTCTTT. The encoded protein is CASSSLTGGYTEAFF.

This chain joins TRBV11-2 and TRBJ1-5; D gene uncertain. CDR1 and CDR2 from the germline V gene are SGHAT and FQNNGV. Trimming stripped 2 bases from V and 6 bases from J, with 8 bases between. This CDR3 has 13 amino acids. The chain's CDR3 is CASSLRGGQPQHF. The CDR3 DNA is TGTGCCAGCAGCTTACGGGGTGGTCAGCCCCAGCATTTT.

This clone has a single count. CDR3 in DNA: TGTGCCTGGAGTGTACCACTAGCGGTGAACACCGGGGAGCTGTTTTTT. Translation gives CAWSVPLAVNTGELFF. The rearrangement joins TRBV30 to TRBJ2-2; TRBD2 aligns across 8 bases. V gave up 0 bases and J gave up 1 base; unmatched junction bases: 4. This CDR3 is 16 amino acids long. Germline V lookup: CDR1 GTSNPN, CDR2 SVGIG (reference sequence). The full variable domain, its missing parts supplied by reference TRBV30 and TRBJ2-2, is SQTIHQWPATLVQPVGSPLSLECTVEGTSNPNLYWYRQAAGRGLQLLFYSVGIGQISSEVPQNLSASRPQDRQFILSSKKLLLSDSGFYLCAWSVPLAVNTGELFFGEGSRLTVL.

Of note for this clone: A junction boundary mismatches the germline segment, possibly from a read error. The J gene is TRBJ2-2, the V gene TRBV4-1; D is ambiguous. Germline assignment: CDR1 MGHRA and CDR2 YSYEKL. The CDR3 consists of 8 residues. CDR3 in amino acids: CATWELFF. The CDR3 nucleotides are TGCGCCACCTGGGAGCTGTTTTTT.

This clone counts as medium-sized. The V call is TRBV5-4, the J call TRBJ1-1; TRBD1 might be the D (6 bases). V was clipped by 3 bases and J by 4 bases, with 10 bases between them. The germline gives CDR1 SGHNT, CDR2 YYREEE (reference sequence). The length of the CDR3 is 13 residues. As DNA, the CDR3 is TGTGCCAGCAGCTGGGGAGGGGGCACTGAAGCTTTCTTT. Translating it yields CASSWGGGTEAFF.

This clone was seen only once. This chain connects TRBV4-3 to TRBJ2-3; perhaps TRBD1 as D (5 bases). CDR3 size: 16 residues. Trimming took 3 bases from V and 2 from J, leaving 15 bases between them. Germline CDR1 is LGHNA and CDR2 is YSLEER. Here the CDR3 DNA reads TGCGCCAGCAGCCAGCAGACAGTTAGACTCACAGATACGCAGTATTTT. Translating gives CASSQQTVRLTDTQYF.

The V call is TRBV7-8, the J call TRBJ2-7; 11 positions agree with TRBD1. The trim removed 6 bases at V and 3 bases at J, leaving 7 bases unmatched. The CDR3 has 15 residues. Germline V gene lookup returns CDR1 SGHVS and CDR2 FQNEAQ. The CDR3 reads CASSRTGTGGYEQYF. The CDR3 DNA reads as TGTGCCAGCAGTCGGACCGGGACAGGGGGCTACGAGCAGTACTTC.

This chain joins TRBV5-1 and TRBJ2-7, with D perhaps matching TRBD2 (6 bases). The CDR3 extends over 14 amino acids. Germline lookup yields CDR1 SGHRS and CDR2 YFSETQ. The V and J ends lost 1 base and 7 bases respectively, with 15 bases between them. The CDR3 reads CASSLMTRASEQYF. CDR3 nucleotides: TGCGCCAGCAGCTTGATGACTAGAGCTAGTGAGCAGTACTTC.

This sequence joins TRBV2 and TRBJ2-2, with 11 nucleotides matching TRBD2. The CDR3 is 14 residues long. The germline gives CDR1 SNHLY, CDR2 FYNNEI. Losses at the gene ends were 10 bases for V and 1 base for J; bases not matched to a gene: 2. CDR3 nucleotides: TGTGCCATCGGGACTAGCGGGAACACCGGGGAGCTGTTTTTT. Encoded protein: CAIGTSGNTGELFF.

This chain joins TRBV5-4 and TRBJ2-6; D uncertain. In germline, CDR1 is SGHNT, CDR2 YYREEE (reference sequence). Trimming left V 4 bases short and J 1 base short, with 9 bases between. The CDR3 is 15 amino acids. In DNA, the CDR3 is TGTGCCAGCAGCAGGCAGGCTTCTGGGGCCAACGTCCTGACTTTC. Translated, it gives CASSRQASGANVLTF.

The CDR3 protein is CASSLVRDSPLHF. CDR3 DNA sequence: TGTGCCAGCAGCTTGGTGCGCGATTCACCCCTCCACTTT. The chain couples TRBV5-4 to TRBJ1-6; D not resolved. Trimming pared 0 bases from V and 8 bases from J, leaving 6 bases between. Germline V gene lookup returns CDR1 SGHNT and CDR2 YYREEE (reference sequence). This CDR3 has 13 residues.

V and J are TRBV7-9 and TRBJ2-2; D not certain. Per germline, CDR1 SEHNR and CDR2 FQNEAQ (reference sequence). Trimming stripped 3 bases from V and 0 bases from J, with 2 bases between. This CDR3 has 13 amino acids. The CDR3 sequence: CASSFANTGELFF. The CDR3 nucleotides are TGTGCCAGCAGCTTCGCGAACACCGGGGAGCTGTTTTTT.

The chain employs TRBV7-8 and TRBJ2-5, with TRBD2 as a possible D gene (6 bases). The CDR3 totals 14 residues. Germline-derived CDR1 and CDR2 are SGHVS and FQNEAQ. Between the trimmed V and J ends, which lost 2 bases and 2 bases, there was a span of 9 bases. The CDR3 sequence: CASSLPSAQETQYF. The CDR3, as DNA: TGTGCCAGCAGCTTACCTAGCGCACAAGAGACCCAGTACTTC.

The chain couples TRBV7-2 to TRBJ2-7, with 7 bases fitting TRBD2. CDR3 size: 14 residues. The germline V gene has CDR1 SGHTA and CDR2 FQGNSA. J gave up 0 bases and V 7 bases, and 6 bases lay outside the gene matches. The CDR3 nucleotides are TGTGCCAGCACCCTGGGCGGGAGCTCCTACGAGCAGTACTTC. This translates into CASTLGGSSYEQYF.

CDR3 coding DNA: TGTGCCTGGAGTGAACAGACAGGGCCTTACGGCTATGGCTACACCTTC. Amino acid sequence: CAWSEQTGPYGYGYTF. This sequence joins TRBV30 and TRBJ1-2; 7 positions match TRBD1. Germline-derived CDR1 and CDR2 are GTSNPN and SVGIG (reference sequence). This CDR3 region has 16 residues. Trimming cost V 1 base and J 4 bases; bases outside gene matches: 12. The whole variable domain, filled in from reference TRBV30 and TRBJ1-2, reads SQTIHQWPATLVQPVGSPLSLECTVEGTSNPNLYWYRQAAGRGLQLLFYSVGIGQISSEVPQNLSASRPQDRQFILSSKKLLLSDSGFYLCAWSEQTGPYGYGYTFGSGTRLTVV.

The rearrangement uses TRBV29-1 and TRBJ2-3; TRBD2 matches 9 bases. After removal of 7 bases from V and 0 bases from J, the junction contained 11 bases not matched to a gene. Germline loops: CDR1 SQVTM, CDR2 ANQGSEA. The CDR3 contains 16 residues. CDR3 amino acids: CSARSWTSASTDTQYF. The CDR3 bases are TGCAGCGCCCGCTCCTGGACTAGCGCTAGCACAGATACGCAGTATTTT.